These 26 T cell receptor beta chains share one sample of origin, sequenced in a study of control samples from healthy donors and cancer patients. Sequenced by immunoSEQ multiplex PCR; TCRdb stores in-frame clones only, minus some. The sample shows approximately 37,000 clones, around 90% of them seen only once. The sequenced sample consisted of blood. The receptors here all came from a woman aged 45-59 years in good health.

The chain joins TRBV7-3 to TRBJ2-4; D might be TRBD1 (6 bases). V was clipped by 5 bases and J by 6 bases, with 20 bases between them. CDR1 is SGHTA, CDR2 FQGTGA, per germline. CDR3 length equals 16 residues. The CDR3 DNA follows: TGTGCCAGCAGCCTAGAAGGGGGTGAGGGTCGAAACATTCAGTACTTC. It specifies CASSLEGGEGRNIQYF.

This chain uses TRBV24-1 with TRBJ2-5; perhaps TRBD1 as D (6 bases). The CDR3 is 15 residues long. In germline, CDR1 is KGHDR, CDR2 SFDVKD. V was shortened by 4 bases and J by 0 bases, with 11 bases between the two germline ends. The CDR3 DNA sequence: TGTGCCACCAGTGACCCTGACAGGTACCAAGAGACCCAGTACTTC. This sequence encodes CATSDPDRYQETQYF.

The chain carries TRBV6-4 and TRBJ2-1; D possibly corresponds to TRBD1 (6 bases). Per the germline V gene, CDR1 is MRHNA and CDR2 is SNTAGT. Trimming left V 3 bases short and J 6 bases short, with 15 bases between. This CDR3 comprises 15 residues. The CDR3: CASSEQQGQGNEQFF. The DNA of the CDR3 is TGTGCCAGCAGTGAACAACAGGGTCAGGGCAATGAGCAGTTCTTC.

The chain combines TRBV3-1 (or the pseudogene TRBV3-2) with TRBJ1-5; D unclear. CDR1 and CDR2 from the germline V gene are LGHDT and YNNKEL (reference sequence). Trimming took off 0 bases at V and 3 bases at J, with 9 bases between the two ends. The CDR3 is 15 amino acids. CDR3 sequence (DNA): TGTGCCAGCAGCCAAGATCTGGGGTCCAATCAGCCCCAGCATTTT. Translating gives CASSQDLGSNQPQHF.

The CDR3 DNA reads TGTGCCAGCAGCCAAGAGTTTAACAGGGGGTATTATGGCTACACCTTC. It is translated as CASSQEFNRGYYGYTF. This chain links TRBV14 with TRBJ1-2; 8 bases map to TRBD1. Germline V CDR1 and CDR2: SGHDN, FVKESK. The length of the CDR3 is 16 residues. The V and J ends lost 0 bases and 5 bases, in that order; junction bases with no gene match: 8.

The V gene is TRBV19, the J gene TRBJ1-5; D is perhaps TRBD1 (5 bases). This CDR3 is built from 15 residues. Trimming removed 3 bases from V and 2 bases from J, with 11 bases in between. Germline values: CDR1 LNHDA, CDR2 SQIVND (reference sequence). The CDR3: CASSIGRGGNQPQHF. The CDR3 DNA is TGTGCCAGTAGTATCGGTAGGGGTGGCAATCAGCCCCAGCATTTT.

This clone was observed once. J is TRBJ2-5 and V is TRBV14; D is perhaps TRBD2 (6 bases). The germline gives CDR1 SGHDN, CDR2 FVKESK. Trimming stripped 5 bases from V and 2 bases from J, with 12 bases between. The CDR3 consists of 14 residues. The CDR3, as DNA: TGTGCCAGCAGCTCCCGGGGAGGACAAGAGACCCAGTACTTC. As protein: CASSSRGGQETQYF.

CDR3 amino acids: CASSIPRGQANTGELFF. CDR3 DNA: TGTGCCAGTAGTATCCCAAGGGGTCAAGCGAACACCGGGGAGCTGTTTTTT. J is TRBJ2-2 and V is TRBV19, with D perhaps TRBD1 (5 bases). Germline lookup yields CDR1 LNHDA and CDR2 SQIVND (reference sequence). V was shortened by 3 bases and J by 0 bases, with 14 bases between the two germline ends. This CDR3 is 17 amino acids long.

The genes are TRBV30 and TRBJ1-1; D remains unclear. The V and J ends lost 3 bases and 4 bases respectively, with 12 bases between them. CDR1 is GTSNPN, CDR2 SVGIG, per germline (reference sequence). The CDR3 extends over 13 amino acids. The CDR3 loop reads CAWSEGLGTEAFF. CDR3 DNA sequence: TGTGCCTGGAGCGAAGGGTTGGGCACTGAAGCTTTCTTT.

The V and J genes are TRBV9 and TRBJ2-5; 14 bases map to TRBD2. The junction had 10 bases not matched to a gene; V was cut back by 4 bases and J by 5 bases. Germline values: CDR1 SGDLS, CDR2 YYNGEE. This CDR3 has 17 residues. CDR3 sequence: CASSRRGTSGGYETQYF. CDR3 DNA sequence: TGTGCCAGCAGCCGACGGGGGACTAGCGGGGGCTACGAGACCCAGTACTTC.

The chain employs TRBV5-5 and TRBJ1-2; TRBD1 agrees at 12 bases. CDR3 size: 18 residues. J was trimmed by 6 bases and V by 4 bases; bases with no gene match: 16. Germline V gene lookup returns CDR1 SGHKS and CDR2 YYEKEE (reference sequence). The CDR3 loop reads CASSEKGTGGADSNGYTF. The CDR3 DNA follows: TGTGCCAGCAGCGAGAAGGGGACAGGGGGCGCAGATTCGAATGGCTACACCTTC.

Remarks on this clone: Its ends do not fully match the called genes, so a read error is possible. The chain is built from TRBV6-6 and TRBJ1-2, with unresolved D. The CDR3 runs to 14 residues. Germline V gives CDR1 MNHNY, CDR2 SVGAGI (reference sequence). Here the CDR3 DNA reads TGTGCCAGCAGTAACTCTGGAGCTAACTATGGCTACACCTTC. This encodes CASSNSGANYGYTF.

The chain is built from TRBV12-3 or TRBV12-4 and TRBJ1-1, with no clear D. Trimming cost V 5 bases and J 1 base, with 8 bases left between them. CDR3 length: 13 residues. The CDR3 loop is CASSAQENTEAFF. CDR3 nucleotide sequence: TGTGCCAGCAGTGCGCAGGAGAACACTGAAGCTTTCTTT.

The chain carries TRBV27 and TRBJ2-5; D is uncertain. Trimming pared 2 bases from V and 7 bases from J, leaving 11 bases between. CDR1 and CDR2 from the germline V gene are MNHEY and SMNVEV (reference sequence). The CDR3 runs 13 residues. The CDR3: CASSLGPPWTQYF. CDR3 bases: TGTGCCAGCAGTTTAGGGCCACCCTGGACCCAGTACTTC.

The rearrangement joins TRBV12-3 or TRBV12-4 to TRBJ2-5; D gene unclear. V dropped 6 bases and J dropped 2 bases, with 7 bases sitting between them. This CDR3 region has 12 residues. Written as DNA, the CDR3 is TGTGCCAGCAGCACTAATCAAGAGACCCAGTACTTC. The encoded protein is CASSTNQETQYF.

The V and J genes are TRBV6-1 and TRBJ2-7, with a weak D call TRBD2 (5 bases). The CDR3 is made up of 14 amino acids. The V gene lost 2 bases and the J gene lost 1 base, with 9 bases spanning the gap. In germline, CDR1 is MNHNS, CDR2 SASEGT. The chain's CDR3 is CASSELTGSYEQYF. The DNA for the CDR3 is TGTGCCAGCAGTGAATTAACGGGATCCTACGAGCAGTACTTC.

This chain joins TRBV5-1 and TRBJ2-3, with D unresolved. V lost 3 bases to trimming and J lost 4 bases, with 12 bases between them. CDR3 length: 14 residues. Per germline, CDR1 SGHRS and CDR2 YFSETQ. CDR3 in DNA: TGCGCCAGCAGCTCAAAAACAGACGCAGATACGCAGTATTTT. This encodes CASSSKTDADTQYF.

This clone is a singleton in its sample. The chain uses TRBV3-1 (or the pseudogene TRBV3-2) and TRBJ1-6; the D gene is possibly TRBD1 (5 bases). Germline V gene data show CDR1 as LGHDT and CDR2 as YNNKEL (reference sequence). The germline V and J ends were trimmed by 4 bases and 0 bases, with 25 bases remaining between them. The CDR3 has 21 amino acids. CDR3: CASSREPGFSRTLSYNSPLHF. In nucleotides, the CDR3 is TGTGCCAGCAGCCGCGAACCAGGGTTTTCAAGGACCCTCTCCTATAATTCACCCCTCCACTTT.

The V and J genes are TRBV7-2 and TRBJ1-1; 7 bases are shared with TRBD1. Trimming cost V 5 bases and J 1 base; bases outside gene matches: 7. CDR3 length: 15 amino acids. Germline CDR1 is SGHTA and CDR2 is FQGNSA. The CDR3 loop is CASSLMGQQNTEAFF. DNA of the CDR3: TGTGCCAGCAGCCTCATGGGACAGCAGAACACTGAAGCTTTCTTT.

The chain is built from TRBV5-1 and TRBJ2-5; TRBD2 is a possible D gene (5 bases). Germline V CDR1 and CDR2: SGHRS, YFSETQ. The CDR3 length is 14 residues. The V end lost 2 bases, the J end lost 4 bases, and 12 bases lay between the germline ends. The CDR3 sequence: CASSLLGKGETQYF. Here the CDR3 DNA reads TGCGCCAGCAGCTTACTAGGGAAGGGAGAGACCCAGTACTTC.

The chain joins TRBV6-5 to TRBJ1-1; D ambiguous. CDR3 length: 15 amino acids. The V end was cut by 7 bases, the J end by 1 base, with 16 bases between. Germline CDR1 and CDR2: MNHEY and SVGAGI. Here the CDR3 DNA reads TGTGCCAGCACGTTAGGAGGTCGGCCGAACACTGAAGCTTTCTTT. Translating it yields CASTLGGRPNTEAFF.

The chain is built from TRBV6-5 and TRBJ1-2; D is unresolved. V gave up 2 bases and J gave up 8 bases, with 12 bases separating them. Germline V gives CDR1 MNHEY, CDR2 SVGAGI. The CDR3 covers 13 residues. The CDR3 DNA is TGTGCCAGCAGTTACGCGAGGGAGAAGGGCTACACCTTC. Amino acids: CASSYAREKGYTF.

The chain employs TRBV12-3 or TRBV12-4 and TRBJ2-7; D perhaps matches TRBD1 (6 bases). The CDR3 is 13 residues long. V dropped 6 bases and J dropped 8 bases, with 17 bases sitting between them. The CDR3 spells CASRLGTGQKQYF. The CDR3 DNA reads TGTGCCAGCAGACTCGGAACAGGGCAGAAGCAGTACTTC.

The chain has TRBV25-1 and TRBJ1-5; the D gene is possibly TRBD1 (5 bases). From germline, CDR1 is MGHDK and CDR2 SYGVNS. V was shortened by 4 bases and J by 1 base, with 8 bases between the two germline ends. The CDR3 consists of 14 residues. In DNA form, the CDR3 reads TGTGCCAGCAGTGGGGACGGAAGCAATCAGCCCCAGCATTTT. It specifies CASSGDGSNQPQHF.

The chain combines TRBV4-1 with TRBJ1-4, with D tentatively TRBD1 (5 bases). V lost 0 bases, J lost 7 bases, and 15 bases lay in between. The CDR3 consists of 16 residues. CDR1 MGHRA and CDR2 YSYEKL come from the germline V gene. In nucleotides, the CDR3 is TGCGCCAGCAGCCAAGAGTGGCAGGGCGGAGGTGAAAAACTGTTTTTT. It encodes CASSQEWQGGGEKLFF.

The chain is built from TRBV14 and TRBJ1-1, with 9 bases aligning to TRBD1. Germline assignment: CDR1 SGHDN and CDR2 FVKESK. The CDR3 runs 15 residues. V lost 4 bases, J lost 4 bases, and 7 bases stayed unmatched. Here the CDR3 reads CASSPQTGGGTEAFF. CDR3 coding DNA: TGTGCCAGCAGCCCACAAACAGGGGGCGGCACTGAAGCTTTCTTT.